This T cell receptor (beta chain) was found in a study of T-cell memory formation after mild COVID-19. Study findings and constraints: Second-wave clones reaching peak frequency on day 37 lacked confirmed SARS-CoV-2 specificity. Within pre-infection memory, some responding clones were found, suggesting cross-reactive memory joined.

TCRdb itself ran the 5' RACE reads through MiXCR, one entry per CDR3 protein. The sample holds around 300,000 distinct CDR3 sequences, about an eighth seen once. Concerning this clonotype itself: Its antigen is currently unknown.

CDR1 is SGHAT, CDR2 FQDESV, per germline (reference sequence). The CDR3 contains 16 residues. V dropped 4 bases and J dropped 0 bases, with 15 bases sitting between them. The sequencing input was PBMCs or a T cell subset sorted from them (not recorded which). The clonotype originates from a man aged 18 to 29 who had mild COVID-19 (a few samples of this study predate the infection). Cell type and time point are not known. This sequence joins TRBV11-1 and TRBJ2-5; tentative D call: TRBD2 (7 bases). The CDR3 DNA reads TGTGCCAGCAGCTCCTTGGCGGGGGCTAACCAAGAGACCCAGTACTTC. This encodes CASSSLAGANQETQYF.